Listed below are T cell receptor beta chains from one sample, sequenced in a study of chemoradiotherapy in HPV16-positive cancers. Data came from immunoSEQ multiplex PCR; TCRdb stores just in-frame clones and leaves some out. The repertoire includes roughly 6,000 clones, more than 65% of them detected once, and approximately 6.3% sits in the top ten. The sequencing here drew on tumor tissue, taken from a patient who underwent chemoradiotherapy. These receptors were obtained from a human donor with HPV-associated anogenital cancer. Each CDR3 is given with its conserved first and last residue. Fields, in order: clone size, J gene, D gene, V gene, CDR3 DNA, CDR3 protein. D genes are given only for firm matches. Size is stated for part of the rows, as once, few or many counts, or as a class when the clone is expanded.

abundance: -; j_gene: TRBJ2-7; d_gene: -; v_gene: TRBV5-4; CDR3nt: TGTGCCAGCAGCCCTGGGGGGGCTCTCGGGGGAGTAGACGAGCAGTACTTC; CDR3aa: CASSPGGALGGVDEQYF
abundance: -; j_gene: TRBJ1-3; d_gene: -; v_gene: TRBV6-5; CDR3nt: TGTGCCAGCAGTCACCGGAGATCTGGAAACACCATATATTTT; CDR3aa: CASSHRRSGNTIYF
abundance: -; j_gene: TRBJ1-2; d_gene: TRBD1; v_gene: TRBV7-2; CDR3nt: TGTGCCAGCAGTGACAGGGGCGGTAGCTATGGCTACACCTTC; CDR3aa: CASSDRGGSYGYTF
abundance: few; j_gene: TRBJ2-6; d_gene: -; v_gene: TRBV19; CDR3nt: TGTGCCAGTAACCTAGAGGGCTCTGGGGCCAACGTCCTGACTTTC; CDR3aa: CASNLEGSGANVLTF
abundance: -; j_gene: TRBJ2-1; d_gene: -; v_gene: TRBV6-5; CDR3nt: TGTGCCAGCGGCGGTCAGAGGGGGGTCAAATTGGTCTTC; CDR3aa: CASGGQRGVKLVF
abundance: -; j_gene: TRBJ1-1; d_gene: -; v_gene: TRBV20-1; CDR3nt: TGCAGTGCTAGGACAAAAGAAGCTTTCTTT; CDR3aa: CSARTKEAFF
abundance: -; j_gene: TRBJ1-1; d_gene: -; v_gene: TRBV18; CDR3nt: TGTGCCAGCTCACCACTCGAGGAGGGGGTTCGAAACACTGAAGCTTTCTTT; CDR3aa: CASSPLEEGVRNTEAFF
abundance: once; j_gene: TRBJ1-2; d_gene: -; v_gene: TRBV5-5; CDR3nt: TGTGCCAGCAGCTTGGGCAGTTCAGATGACTATGGCTACACCTTC; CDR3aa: CASSLGSSDDYGYTF
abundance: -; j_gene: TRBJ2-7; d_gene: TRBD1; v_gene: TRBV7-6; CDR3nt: TGTGCCAGCAGCTCGGGGGGGACAGGGGGCCTGAGGCAGTACTTC; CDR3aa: CASSSGGTGGLRQYF
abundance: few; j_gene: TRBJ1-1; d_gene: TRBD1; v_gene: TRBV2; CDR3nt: TGTGCCAGCAGCCTTGGGACAGGTGGAAGGGTGACTGAAGCTTTCTTT; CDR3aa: CASSLGTGGRVTEAFF
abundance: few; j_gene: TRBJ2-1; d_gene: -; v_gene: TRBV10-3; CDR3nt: TGTGCCATCAGTGGGGCGTCGCATGAGCAGTTCTTC; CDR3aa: CAISGASHEQFF
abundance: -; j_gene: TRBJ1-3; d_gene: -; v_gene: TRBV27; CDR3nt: TGTGCCAGCAGATGGTCTGGAAACACCATATATTTT; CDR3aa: CASRWSGNTIYF
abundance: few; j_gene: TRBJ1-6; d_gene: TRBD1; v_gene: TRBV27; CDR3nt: TGTGCCAGCAGCCCCACCGGACAGGGGAGGGGACCCCTCCACTTT; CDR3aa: CASSPTGQGRGPLHF
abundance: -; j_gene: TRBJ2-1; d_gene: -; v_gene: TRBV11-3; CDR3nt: TGTGCCAGCAGCCCAGGGGTTGCGGGGGAAGTGTTCGATGAGCAGTTCTTC; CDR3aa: CASSPGVAGEVFDEQFF
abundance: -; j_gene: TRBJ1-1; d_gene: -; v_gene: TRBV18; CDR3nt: TGTGCCAGCTCACCCAACGGGGGCACTGAAGCTTTCTTT; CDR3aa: CASSPNGGTEAFF
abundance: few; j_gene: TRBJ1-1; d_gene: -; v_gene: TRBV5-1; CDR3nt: TGCGCCAGCAGCTTGACAGTGAACACTGAAGCTTTCTTT; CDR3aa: CASSLTVNTEAFF
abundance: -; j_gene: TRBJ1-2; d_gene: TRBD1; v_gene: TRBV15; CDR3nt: TGTGCCACCAGCTCAGACCGACAGGGGACCTATGGCTACACCTTC; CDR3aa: CATSSDRQGTYGYTF
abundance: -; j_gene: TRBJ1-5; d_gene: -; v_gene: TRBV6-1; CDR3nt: TGTGCCAGCAGTGGAGGTCAGGACAATCAGCCCCAGCATTTT; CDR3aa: CASSGGQDNQPQHF
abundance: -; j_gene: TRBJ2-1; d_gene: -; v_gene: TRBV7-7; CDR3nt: TGTGCCAGCAGCTTAGGAAGGGGGGCTAATGAGCAGTTCTTC; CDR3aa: CASSLGRGANEQFF
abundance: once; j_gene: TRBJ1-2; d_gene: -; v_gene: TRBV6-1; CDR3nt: TGTGCCAGCAGTGTGTATAAACTGACAGGAGGGAATGGCTACACCTTC; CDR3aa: CASSVYKLTGGNGYTF
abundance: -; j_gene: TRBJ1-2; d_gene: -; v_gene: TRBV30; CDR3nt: TGTGCCTGGGTTAGGGGAGTCTCTTTGAACTATGGCTACACCTTC; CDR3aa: CAWVRGVSLNYGYTF
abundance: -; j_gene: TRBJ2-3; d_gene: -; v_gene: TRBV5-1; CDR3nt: TGCGCCAGCAGCCCAGCACCGGGTGATACGCAGTATTTT; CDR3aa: CASSPAPGDTQYF
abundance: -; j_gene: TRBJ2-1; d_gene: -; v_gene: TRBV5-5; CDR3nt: TGTGCCAGCAGCTTGGGTTCGGGGGAATTGAATGAGCAGTTCTTC; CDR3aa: CASSLGSGELNEQFF
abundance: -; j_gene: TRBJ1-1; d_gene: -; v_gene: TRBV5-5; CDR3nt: TGTGCCAGCAGCTTAGGGGGAATGACTGAAGCTTTCTTT; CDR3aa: CASSLGGMTEAFF
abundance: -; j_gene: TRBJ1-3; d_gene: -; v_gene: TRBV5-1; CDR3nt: TGCGCCAGCAGCTTGAGATCTCCGGCGGAGGTTACTGGAAACACCATATATTTT; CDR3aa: CASSLRSPAEVTGNTIYF
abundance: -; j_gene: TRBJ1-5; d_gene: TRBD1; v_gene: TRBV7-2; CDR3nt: TGTGCCAGCAGCGGAAGGACAGGGGATCAGCCCCAGCATTTT; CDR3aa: CASSGRTGDQPQHF
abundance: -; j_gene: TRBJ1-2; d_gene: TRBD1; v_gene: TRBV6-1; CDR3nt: TGTGCCAGCAGGGACAGGCTTTTTATCTATGGCTACACCTTC; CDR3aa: CASRDRLFIYGYTF
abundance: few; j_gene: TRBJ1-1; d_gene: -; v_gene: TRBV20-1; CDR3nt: TGCAGACTAGCACAGAACACTGAAGCTTTCTTT; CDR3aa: CRLAQNTEAFF
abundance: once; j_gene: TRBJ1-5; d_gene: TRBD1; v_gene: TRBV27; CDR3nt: TGTGCCAGCAGTAGCTGGGGGACAGGGGGCAATCAGCCCCAGCATTTT; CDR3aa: CASSSWGTGGNQPQHF
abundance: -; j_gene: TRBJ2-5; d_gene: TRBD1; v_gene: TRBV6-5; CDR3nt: TGTGCCAGCAGCTACGGAAAAGGGACAGGGATAGAGACCCAGTACTTC; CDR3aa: CASSYGKGTGIETQYF
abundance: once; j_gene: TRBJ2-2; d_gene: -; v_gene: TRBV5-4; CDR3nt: TGTGCCAGCAGCACGGGACTCCTCGGGGAGCTGTTTTTT; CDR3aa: CASSTGLLGELFF
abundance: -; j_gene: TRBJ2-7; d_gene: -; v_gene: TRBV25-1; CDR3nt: TGTGCCAGCAGTGATACATGGGAGCAGTACTTC; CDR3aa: CASSDTWEQYF
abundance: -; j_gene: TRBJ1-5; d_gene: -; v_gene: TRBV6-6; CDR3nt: TGTGCCAGCAGTCCGCGGGACGACAGTTCGCCCCAGCATTTT; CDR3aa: CASSPRDDSSPQHF
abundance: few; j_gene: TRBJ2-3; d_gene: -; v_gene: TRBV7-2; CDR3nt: TGTGCCAGCAGCTTTAGCACAGATACGCAGTATTTT; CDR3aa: CASSFSTDTQYF
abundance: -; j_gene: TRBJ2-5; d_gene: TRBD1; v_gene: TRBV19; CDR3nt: TGTGCCAGTAGTAACCATCCTCGACAGGGTTCGCACTTC; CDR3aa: CASSNHPRQGSHF
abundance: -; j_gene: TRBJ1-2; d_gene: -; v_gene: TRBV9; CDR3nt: TGTGCCAGCAGCGACTGGACAGCCTTCAATGGCTACACCTTC; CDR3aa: CASSDWTAFNGYTF
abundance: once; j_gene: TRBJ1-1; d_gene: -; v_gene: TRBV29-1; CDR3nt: TGCAGCGGGGGGGTGGTGAACACTGAAGCTTTCTTT; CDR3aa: CSGGVVNTEAFF
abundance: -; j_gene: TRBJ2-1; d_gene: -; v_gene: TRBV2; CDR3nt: TGTGCCAGCAGTGACTTGACAGCCTACAATGAGCAGTTCTTC; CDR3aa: CASSDLTAYNEQFF
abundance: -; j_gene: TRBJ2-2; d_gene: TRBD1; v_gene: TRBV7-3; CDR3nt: TGTGCCAGCAGCTTAACTCCTTCTGGGACAGCCTTGAACGGGGAGCTGTTTTTT; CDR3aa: CASSLTPSGTALNGELFF
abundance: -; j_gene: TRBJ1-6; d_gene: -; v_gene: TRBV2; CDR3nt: TGTGCCAGCAGTGCAGGGGAATACAGTTCACCCCTCCACTTT; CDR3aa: CASSAGEYSSPLHF
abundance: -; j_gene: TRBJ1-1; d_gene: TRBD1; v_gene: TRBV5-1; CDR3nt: TGCGCCAGCAGCAAAGGGACAGGGGGGACTGAAGCTTTCTTT; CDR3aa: CASSKGTGGTEAFF
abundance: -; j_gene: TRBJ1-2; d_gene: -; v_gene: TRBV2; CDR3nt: TGTGCCAGCAGCCGAGATTACAGGGAGTATGGCTACACCTTC; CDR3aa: CASSRDYREYGYTF
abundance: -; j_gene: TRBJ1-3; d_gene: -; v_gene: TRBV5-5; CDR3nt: TGTGCCAGCTCAAGCCAACCCGCCACGGCTGGAAACACCATATATTTT; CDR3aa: CASSSQPATAGNTIYF
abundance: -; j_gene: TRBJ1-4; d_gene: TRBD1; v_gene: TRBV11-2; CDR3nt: TGTGCCAGCAGCTTAGGACAGGGGACGTCTAATGAAAAACTGTTTTTT; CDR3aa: CASSLGQGTSNEKLFF
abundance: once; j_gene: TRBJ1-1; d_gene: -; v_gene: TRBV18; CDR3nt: TGTGCCAGCTCACCACGAGGAAGTGACTTGGGGCTCACTGAAGCTTTCTTT; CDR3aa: CASSPRGSDLGLTEAFF